This T cell receptor beta chain was sequenced during a study of blood T cell repertoires in COVID-19. Study-wide context: T cells, B-cell-depleted T cells, or PBMCs provided the cDNA or gDNA that served as material.

This clone was counted between two and nine times. As originally analysed: Estimation of nucleated cell counts was performed using reference gene primer amplification. The assay was immunoSEQ multiplex PCR, and TCRdb's table has in-frame clones only and misses some. V, J and clone size were drawn from that table, and D and trimming were deduced from the DNA. The table lists around 180,000 clones, less than 85% of them singletons. CDR1 is KGHDR, CDR2 SFDVKD, per germline. The length of the CDR3 is 15 residues. The V and J ends lost 3 bases and 5 bases respectively, with 15 bases between them. Living in 20 to 30 US areas, the participants were between roughly 18 and 90 years of age. Membership in each cohort depended on participant-reported clinical history.

Source material: PBMCs or T cells enriched from blood (not recorded which). This chain connects TRBV24-1 to TRBJ2-5; no reliable D call. The sequence was obtained from a man between 45 and 60 years old who had recovered from COVID-19. The CDR3 region has the DNA TGTGCCACCAGTGATCCCCTTCGTTTTGTGGAGACCCAGTACTTC. It translates to CATSDPLRFVETQYF.